This T cell receptor beta chain derives from a study of T cells in Graves' hyperthyroidism and ophthalmopathy. Study-level results: Most thyroid clonotypes expanded above 0.001 appeared in blood too.

Patients with ophthalmopathy all had a Clinical Activity Score of at least 3, a NOSPECS grade of at least 4 and duration under 3 months. This sample holds PBMCs from roughly 10 ml fresh peripheral blood. The CDR3 loop spans 16 amino acids. Trimming pared 2 bases from V and 1 base from J, leaving 13 bases between. Germline-derived CDR1 and CDR2 are MDHEN and SYDVKM. TCR beta CDR3 regions were amplified from RNA. The HTBI primer set was used in a first-round RT-PCR of the TCR CDR3. MiXCR, applied by TCRdb to the multiplex PCR reads, yields one record per CDR3 protein. The table lists about 260,000 distinct CDR3 sequences, roughly 20% of them singletons, with over 55% in the top ten. This clonotype was detected many times. Its antigen is not identified.

This TCR derives from a young man with Graves' ophthalmopathy. Material for sequencing was blood. The J gene is TRBJ2-3, the V gene TRBV28, with D perhaps TRBD1 or TRBD2 (5 bases each). The CDR3 loop is CASSLPEMGGTDTQYF. The CDR3 coding sequence is TGTGCCAGCAGTTTACCCGAGATGGGGGGCACAGATACGCAGTATTTT.